This T cell receptor (beta chain) was identified in a study of Ad26.COV2.S vaccination and SARS-CoV-2 variants. This clone was counted a few times. The CDR3 covers 14 residues. The germline V gene encodes CDR1 LNHNV and CDR2 YYDKDF (reference sequence). The V gene lost 1 base and the J gene lost 4 bases, with 10 bases spanning the gap. Using immunoSEQ multiplex PCR, the repertoire was profiled, and TCRdb retains in-frame clones only, with some absent. The sample includes roughly 350,000 clones, approximately 90% seen only once; the top ten take around 5.8%. The sample's treatment: around 19 received Ad26.COV2.S at low or high dose, single or two shots; several received placebo; per-sample allocation not given. Sampling took place 63 days after the first vaccine or placebo injection.

The chain is built from TRBV15 and TRBJ1-2; D may be TRBD1 (5 bases). The TCR originated in a person aged 18-60 years who received the Ad26.COV2.S COVID-19 vaccine or a placebo. The specimen was peripheral blood, collected in a trial of Ad26.COV2.S vaccine versus placebo. The CDR3: CATSRGQGSYGYTF. DNA of the CDR3: TGTGCCACCAGCAGAGGGCAGGGATCCTATGGCTACACCTTC.